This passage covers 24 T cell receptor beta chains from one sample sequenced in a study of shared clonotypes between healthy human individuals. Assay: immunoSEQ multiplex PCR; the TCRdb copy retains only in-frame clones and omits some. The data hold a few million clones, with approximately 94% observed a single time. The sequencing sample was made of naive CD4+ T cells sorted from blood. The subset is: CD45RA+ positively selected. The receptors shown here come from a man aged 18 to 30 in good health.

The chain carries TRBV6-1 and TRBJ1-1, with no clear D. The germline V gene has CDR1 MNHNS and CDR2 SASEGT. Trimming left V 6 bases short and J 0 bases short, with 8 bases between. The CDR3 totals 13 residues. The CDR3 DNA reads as TGTGCCAGCAGCCTGGATCTGAACACTGAAGCTTTCTTT. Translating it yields CASSLDLNTEAFF.

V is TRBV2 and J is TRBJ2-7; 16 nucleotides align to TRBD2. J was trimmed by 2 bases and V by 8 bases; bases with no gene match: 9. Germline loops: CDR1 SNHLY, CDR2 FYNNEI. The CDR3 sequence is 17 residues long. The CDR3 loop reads CASRAGTSGRGPYEQYF. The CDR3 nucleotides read TGTGCCAGCCGCGCCGGGACTAGCGGGAGGGGCCCCTACGAGCAGTACTTC.

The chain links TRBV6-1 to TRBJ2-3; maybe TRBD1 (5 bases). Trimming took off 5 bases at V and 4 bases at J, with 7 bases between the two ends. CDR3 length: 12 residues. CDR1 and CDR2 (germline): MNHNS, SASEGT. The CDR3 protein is CASSRGADTQYF. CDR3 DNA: TGTGCCAGCAGTAGGGGCGCAGATACGCAGTATTTT.

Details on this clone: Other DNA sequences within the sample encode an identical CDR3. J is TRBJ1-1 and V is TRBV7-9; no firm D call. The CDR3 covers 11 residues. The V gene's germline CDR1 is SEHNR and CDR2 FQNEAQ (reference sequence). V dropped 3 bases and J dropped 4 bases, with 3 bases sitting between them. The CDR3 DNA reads TGTGCCAGCAGCTTGGGCACTGAAGCTTTCTTT. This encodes CASSLGTEAFF.

The CDR3 DNA is TGCGCCAGCAGCTTGTGGGGGAACGATCAGCCCCAGCATTTT. Its translation: CASSLWGNDQPQHF. This chain uses TRBV5-1 with TRBJ1-5; tentative D call: TRBD1 (5 bases). The CDR3 totals 14 residues. Per germline, CDR1 SGHRS and CDR2 YFSETQ. Between the trimmed V and J ends, which lost 1 base and 5 bases, there was a span of 10 bases.

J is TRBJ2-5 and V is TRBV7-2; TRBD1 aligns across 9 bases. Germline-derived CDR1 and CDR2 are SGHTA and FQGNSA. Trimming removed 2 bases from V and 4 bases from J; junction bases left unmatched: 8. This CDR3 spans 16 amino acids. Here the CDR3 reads CASSLMGQGSLETQYF. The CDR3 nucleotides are TGTGCCAGCAGCTTAATGGGACAGGGCTCTTTAGAGACCCAGTACTTC.

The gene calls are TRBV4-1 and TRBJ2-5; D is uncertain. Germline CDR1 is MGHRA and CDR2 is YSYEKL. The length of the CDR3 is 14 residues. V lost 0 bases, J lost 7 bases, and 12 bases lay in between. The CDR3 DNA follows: TGCGCCAGCAGCCAAGATTCTTCCGAAGGGACCCAGTACTTC. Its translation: CASSQDSSEGTQYF.

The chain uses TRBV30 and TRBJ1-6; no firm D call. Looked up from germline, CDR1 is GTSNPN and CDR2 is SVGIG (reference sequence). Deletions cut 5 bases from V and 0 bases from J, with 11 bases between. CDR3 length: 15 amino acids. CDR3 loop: CAWVPEGSYNSPLHF. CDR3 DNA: TGTGCCTGGGTACCGGAGGGCTCCTATAATTCACCCCTCCACTTT.

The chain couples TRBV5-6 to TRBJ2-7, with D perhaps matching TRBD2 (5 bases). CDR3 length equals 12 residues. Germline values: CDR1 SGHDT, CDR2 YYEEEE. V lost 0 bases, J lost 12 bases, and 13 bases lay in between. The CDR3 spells CASSLGTLSRYF. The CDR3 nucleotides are TGTGCCAGCAGCTTGGGGACTTTAAGTCGGTACTTC.

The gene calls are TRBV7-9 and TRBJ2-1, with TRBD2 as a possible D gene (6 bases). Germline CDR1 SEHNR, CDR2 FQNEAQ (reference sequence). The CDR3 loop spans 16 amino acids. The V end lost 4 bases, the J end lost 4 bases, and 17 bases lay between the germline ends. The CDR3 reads CASSSHRPEGYNEQFF. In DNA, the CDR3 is TGTGCCAGCAGCTCCCATCGTCCGGAGGGGTACAATGAGCAGTTCTTC.

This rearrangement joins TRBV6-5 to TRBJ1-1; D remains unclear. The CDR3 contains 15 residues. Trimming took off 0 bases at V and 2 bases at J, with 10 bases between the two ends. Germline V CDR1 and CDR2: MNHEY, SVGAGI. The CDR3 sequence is CASSYSDRFNTEAFF. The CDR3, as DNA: TGTGCCAGCAGTTACTCGGACCGATTTAACACTGAAGCTTTCTTT.

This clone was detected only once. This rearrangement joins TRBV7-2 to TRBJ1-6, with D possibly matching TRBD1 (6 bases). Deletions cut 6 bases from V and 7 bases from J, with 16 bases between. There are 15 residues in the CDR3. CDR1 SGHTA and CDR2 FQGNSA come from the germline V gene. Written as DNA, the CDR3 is TGTGCCAGCAGTCTAACCCGGGACAACAATTCACCCCTCCACTTT. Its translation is CASSLTRDNNSPLHF.

CDR3 sequence: CASSHRQGNTGELFF. The CDR3 region has the DNA TGTGCCAGCAGCCACCGACAGGGGAACACCGGGGAGCTGTTTTTT. This chain uses TRBV11-2 with TRBJ2-2, with 7 bases matching TRBD1. CDR3 size: 15 residues. Germline CDR1 reads SGHAT; CDR2 reads FQNNGV. V was clipped by 5 bases and J by 1 base; unmatched bases: 4.

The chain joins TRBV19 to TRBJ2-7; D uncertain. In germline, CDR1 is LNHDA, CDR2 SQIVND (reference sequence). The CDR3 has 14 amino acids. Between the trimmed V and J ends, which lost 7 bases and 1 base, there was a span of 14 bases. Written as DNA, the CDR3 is TGTGCCAGTACTCCGGGCGCCCCTTCCTACGAGCAGTACTTC. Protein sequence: CASTPGAPSYEQYF.

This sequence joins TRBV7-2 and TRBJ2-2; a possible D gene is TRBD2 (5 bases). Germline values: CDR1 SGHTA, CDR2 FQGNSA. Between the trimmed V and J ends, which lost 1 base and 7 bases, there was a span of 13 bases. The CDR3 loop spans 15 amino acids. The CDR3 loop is CASSLVNGVSGELFF. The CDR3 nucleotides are TGTGCCAGCAGCTTAGTTAACGGGGTGAGCGGGGAGCTGTTTTTT.

The CDR3 protein is CASSRLPEDRSYEQYF. CDR3 coding DNA: TGTGCCAGCAGTCGACTTCCTGAGGACCGATCCTACGAGCAGTACTTC. The V call is TRBV7-8, the J call TRBJ2-7; D remains ambiguous. There are 16 residues in the CDR3. Trimming removed 6 bases from V and 1 base from J, with 19 bases in between. The germline V gene has CDR1 SGHVS and CDR2 FQNEAQ.

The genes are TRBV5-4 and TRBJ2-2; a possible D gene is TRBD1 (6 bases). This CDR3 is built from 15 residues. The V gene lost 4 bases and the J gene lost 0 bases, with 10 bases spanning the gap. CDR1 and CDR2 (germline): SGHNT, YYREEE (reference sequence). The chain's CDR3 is CASSLDRPNTGELFF. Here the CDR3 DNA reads TGTGCCAGCAGCCTGGACAGACCGAACACCGGGGAGCTGTTTTTT.

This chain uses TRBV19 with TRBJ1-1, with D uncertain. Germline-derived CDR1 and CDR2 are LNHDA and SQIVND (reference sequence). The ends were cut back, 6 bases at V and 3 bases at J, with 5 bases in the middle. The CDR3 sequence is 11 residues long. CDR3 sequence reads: CASRIYTEAFF. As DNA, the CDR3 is TGTGCCAGTAGGATATACACTGAAGCTTTCTTT.

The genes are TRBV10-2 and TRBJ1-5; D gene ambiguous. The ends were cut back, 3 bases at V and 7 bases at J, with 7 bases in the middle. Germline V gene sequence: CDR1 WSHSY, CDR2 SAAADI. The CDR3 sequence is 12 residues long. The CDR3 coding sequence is TGCGCCAGCAGTGACCCCGGACAGCCCCAGCATTTT. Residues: CASSDPGQPQHF.

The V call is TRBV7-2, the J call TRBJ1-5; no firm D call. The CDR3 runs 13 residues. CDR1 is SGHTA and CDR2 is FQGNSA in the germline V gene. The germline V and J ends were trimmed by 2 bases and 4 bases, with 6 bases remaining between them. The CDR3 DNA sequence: TGTGCCAGCAGCTTATTGAGTAATCAGCCCCAGCATTTT. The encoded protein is CASSLLSNQPQHF.

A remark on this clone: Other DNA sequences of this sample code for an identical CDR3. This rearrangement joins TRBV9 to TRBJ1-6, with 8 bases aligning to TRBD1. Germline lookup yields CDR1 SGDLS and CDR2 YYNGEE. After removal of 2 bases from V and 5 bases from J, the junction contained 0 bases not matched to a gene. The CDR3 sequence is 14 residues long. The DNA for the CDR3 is TGTGCCAGCAGCGTGGGACAGGATAATTCACCCCTCCACTTT. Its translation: CASSVGQDNSPLHF.

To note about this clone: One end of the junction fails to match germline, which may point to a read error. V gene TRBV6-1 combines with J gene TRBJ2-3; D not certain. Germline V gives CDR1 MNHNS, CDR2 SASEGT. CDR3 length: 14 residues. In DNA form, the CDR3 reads TGTGCCAGCAGTGAAGGTGCCGGCACGGATACGCAGTATTTT. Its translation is CASSEGAGTDTQYF.

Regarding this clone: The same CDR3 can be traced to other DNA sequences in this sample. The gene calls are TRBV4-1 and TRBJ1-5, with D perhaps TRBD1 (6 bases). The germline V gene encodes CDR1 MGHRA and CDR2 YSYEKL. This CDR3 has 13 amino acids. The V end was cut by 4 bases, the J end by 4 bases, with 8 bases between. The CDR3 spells CASSPGANQPQHF. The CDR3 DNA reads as TGCGCCAGCAGCCCGGGGGCGAATCAGCCCCAGCATTTT.

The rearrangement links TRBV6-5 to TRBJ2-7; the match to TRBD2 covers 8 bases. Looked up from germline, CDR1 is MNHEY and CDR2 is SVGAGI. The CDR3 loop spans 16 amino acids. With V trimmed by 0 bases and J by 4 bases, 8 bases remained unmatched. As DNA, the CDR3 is TGTGCCAGCAGTTACTCGTGGGGGACTAGAGCTTACGAGCAGTACTTC. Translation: CASSYSWGTRAYEQYF.